This TCR beta chain was recovered during a study of CD8+ T cells in alopecia areata. In each case, RNA was isolated and then reverse transcribed into cDNA as the sequencing template. Sequencing was performed with immunoSEQ multiplex PCR; in TCRdb, only in-frame clones are kept and a portion is missing. The table records some 150,000 clones, 50% to 75% of them present only once. Notes on this clone: Its antigen is not known.

Described treatment: oral pan-JAK inhibitor, 5-10 mg twice daily. Lesional scalp punch biopsies and peripheral blood came from alopecia areata patients. Study results and limitations: Especially in alopecia totalis/universalis, lesional scalp showed greater clonality than normal scalp did. There was only one nonresponder, so it was unclear how baseline CD8+ expansion relates to response. Among the top 100, expanded CD8+ clones, as well as scalp clonality, were significantly decreased by tofacitinib.

Germline V lookup: CDR1 MNHEY, CDR2 SVGAGI. The V and J ends lost 2 bases and 7 bases respectively, with 8 bases between them. The CDR3 runs to 12 residues. V usage is TRBV6-5 and J usage is TRBJ1-1, with D uncertain. Material: CD4+ T cells sorted from blood, obtained between weeks 55 and 65, from a patient treated with tofacitinib. The receptor was derived from a human donor with alopecia areata. CDR3 sequence reads: CASSYGRFEAFF. The CDR3 region has the DNA TGTGCCAGCAGTTACGGGCGGTTTGAAGCTTTCTTT.